Following are 17 T cell receptor beta chains from one sample sequenced in a study of shared clonotypes between healthy human individuals. Only in-frame clones appear in the TCRdb table, and some are missing; sequencing was by immunoSEQ multiplex PCR. The sample records around 990,000 clones, around 77% being singletons. Sample: memory CD4+ T cells from PBMCs. Documented subset: CD45RA-negative fraction. These receptor sequences come from a man aged 18 to 29 in good health. Some clones in this sample may be carry-over from other donors' samples.

The chain couples TRBV4-2 to TRBJ2-7; TRBD1 agrees at 10 bases. CDR3 length: 16 residues. Germline values: CDR1 LGHNA, CDR2 YNFKEQ. V trimming: 0 bases; J trimming: 3 bases; junction bases outside the gene matches: 5. As DNA, the CDR3 is TGTGCCAGCAGCCAAGATGCCGGGGACAGGGGCTACGAGCAGTACTTC. Its protein is CASSQDAGDRGYEQYF.

The gene calls are TRBV15 and TRBJ1-5; TRBD1 might be the D (5 bases). Trimming left V 1 base short and J 2 bases short, with 15 bases between. This CDR3 spans 17 amino acids. The germline CDR1 and CDR2 sequences are LNHNV and YYDKDF (reference sequence). CDR3 loop: CATSRAGNPGGNQPQHF. The CDR3 DNA reads as TGTGCCACCAGCAGAGCGGGTAATCCGGGGGGCAATCAGCCCCAGCATTTT.

The V call is TRBV5-1, the J call TRBJ2-3, with 7 bases that match TRBD2. The CDR3 spans 16 residues. After removal of 4 bases from V and 2 bases from J, the junction contained 10 bases not matched to a gene. The germline V gene encodes CDR1 SGHRS and CDR2 YFSETQ. The CDR3 spells CASSPSGLAVTDTQYF. DNA of the CDR3: TGCGCCAGCAGCCCGTCGGGGCTAGCGGTCACAGATACGCAGTATTTT.

The chain's CDR3 is CASEYSNQPQHF. The CDR3 DNA sequence: TGTGCCAGCGAGTATAGCAATCAGCCCCAGCATTTT. The V call is TRBV28, the J call TRBJ1-5; D is undetermined. This CDR3 is 12 amino acids long. The V end was cut by 8 bases, the J end by 0 bases, with 5 bases between. Germline CDR1 reads MDHEN; CDR2 reads SYDVKM.

V usage is TRBV6-6 and J usage is TRBJ2-5, with D possibly TRBD1 on 5 matching bases. The CDR3 runs to 13 residues. With 2 bases removed from V and 2 bases from J, the gap between germline ends came to 6 bases. Germline CDR1 MNHNY, CDR2 SVGAGI (reference sequence). The CDR3 nucleotides are TGTGCCAGCAGTTACGACAGTCAAGAGACCCAGTACTTC. As protein: CASSYDSQETQYF.

This clone was counted between two and nine times. The chain recombines TRBV2 with TRBJ1-3; 10 bases line up with TRBD1. After removal of 6 bases from V and 4 bases from J, the junction contained 6 bases not matched to a gene. This CDR3 spans 15 amino acids. Germline V gene lookup returns CDR1 SNHLY and CDR2 FYNNEI. The CDR3 is CASSLDRGRGNTIYF. The CDR3 DNA reads as TGTGCCAGCAGCCTCGACAGGGGGCGGGGAAACACCATATATTTT.

Points on this clone: Other nucleotide sequences in the sample specify the same CDR3. V usage is TRBV18 and J usage is TRBJ1-1; D unclear. The length of the CDR3 is 13 residues. Germline V gene lookup returns CDR1 KGHSH and CDR2 LQKENI. V was shortened by 3 bases and J by 1 base, with 6 bases between the two germline ends. Written as DNA, the CDR3 is TGTGCCAGCTCACCCACAAGGAACACTGAAGCTTTCTTT. It yields the protein CASSPTRNTEAFF.

This rearrangement joins TRBV7-8 to TRBJ2-6, with TRBD1 identical over 8 bases. The V and J ends lost 9 bases and 0 bases, in that order; junction bases with no gene match: 7. Germline CDR1 SGHVS, CDR2 FQNEAQ. The CDR3 has 16 amino acids. The CDR3 here is CASMDRVTSGANVLTF. The CDR3 coding sequence is TGTGCCAGTATGGACAGGGTGACCTCTGGGGCCAACGTCCTGACTTTC.

The genes are TRBV7-3 and TRBJ2-3, with D maybe TRBD2 (6 bases). V gave up 3 bases and J gave up 0 bases, with 13 bases separating them. The CDR3 sequence is 16 residues long. Germline V gene sequence: CDR1 SGHTA, CDR2 FQGTGA. The CDR3 coding sequence is TGTGCCAGCAGCTTCACCGGGGGAACTAGCACAGATACGCAGTATTTT. Its translation: CASSFTGGTSTDTQYF.

The chain combines TRBV7-2 with TRBJ2-7, with 11 nucleotides matching TRBD2. Germline loops: CDR1 SGHTA, CDR2 FQGNSA. The CDR3 is 16 residues long. Trimming at V came to 0 bases and at J to 4 bases, leaving 5 bases not matched to a gene. This chain's CDR3 is CASSLAPLAGAYEQYF. CDR3 nucleotides: TGTGCCAGCAGCTTAGCACCACTAGCGGGAGCTTACGAGCAGTACTTC.

The rearrangement uses TRBV19 and TRBJ1-5; D is perhaps TRBD1 (5 bases). Trimming took off 5 bases at V and 1 base at J, with 12 bases between the two ends. CDR1 is LNHDA and CDR2 is SQIVND in the germline V gene (reference sequence). The CDR3 is 15 amino acids. The CDR3 DNA sequence: TGTGCCAGTAGTCCAATCCGGGACAGCAATCAGCCCCAGCATTTT. Translating gives CASSPIRDSNQPQHF. The whole variable domain, remainder taken from reference TRBV19 and TRBJ1-5, is DGGITQSPKYLFRKEGQNVTLSCEQNLNHDAMYWYRQDPGQGLRLIYYSQIVNDFQKGDIAEGYSVSREKKESFPLTVTSAQKNPTAFYLCASSPIRDSNQPQHFGDGTRLSIL.

With respect to this clone: Other DNA sequences in the same sample also yield this CDR3. The chain recombines TRBV18 with TRBJ1-1; 8 bases fit TRBD1. V shed 6 bases, J shed 0 bases, and the junction held 3 bases outside the gene matches. CDR3 size: 14 residues. Germline V lookup: CDR1 KGHSH, CDR2 LQKENI. As DNA, the CDR3 is TGTGCCAGCTCCTGGACAGGGATGAACACTGAAGCTTTCTTT. Translating it yields CASSWTGMNTEAFF.

This clone occurred once. The V call is TRBV29-1, the J call TRBJ2-2; TRBD2 agrees at 9 bases. Trimming at V came to 7 bases and at J to 2 bases, leaving 5 bases not matched to a gene. Germline values: CDR1 SQVTM, CDR2 ANQGSEA. The CDR3 extends over 14 amino acids. The CDR3: CSARTSVNTGELFF. In DNA, the CDR3 is TGCAGCGCAAGGACTAGCGTCAACACCGGGGAGCTGTTTTTT.

This clone was picked up a small number of times. This rearrangement joins TRBV6-4 to TRBJ2-7; D might be TRBD1 (5 bases). CDR3 size: 18 residues. Germline V gene sequence: CDR1 MRHNA, CDR2 SNTAGT. V was shortened by 5 bases and J by 5 bases, with 28 bases between the two germline ends. The CDR3 protein is CASSIGHGNIFVRDEQYF. For the CDR3, the DNA is TGTGCCAGCAGTATTGGACATGGTAATATTTTTGTTCGGGACGAGCAGTACTTC.

The rearrangement joins TRBV5-1 to TRBJ2-6; D gene ambiguous. The germline V gene encodes CDR1 SGHRS and CDR2 YFSETQ. V shed 2 bases and J shed 2 bases, with 8 bases lying between them. CDR3 length: 15 amino acids. The CDR3 protein is CASSFGEAGANVLTF. The CDR3 DNA reads as TGCGCCAGCAGCTTCGGAGAGGCTGGGGCCAACGTCCTGACTTTC.

For the CDR3, the DNA is TGTGCCAGCATTGAGGACAGGGGATCTGGGGCCAACGTCCTGACTTTC. Translating gives CASIEDRGSGANVLTF. This chain links TRBV2 with TRBJ2-6; 9 nucleotides align to TRBD1. Germline V gene lookup returns CDR1 SNHLY and CDR2 FYNNEI. V was pared by 7 bases and J by 1 base, with 5 bases of the junction left unmatched. The CDR3 spans 16 residues.

CDR3 protein: CSVEDWSLRSYNEQFF. Here the CDR3 DNA reads TGCAGCGTTGAAGACTGGTCCCTAAGGTCCTACAATGAGCAGTTCTTC. The gene calls are TRBV29-1 and TRBJ2-1; the D is unclear. The CDR3 has 16 residues. The V gene's germline CDR1 is SQVTM and CDR2 ANQGSEA. Trimming removed 0 bases from V and 1 base from J, with 13 bases in between.